These 20 T cell receptor beta chains share one sample of origin, sequenced in a study of blood T cell repertoires in COVID-19. The table came from immunoSEQ multiplex PCR; TCRdb's copy has only in-frame clones and leaves some out. The sample holds a few hundred thousand clones, nearly 90% seen once. Source material: peripheral blood. These receptors were collected from a woman between 18 and 29 years old who had recovered from COVID-19.

The J gene is TRBJ1-4, the V gene TRBV25-1; D is perhaps TRBD1 (6 bases). The length of the CDR3 is 15 residues. The V gene lost 2 bases and the J gene lost 7 bases, with 14 bases spanning the gap. Germline assignment: CDR1 MGHDK and CDR2 SYGVNS. The CDR3 DNA follows: TGTGCCAGCAGTGAAGCCCCTGGACAGTCTGAAAAACTGTTTTTT. Translating gives CASSEAPGQSEKLFF. Full variable domain (outside the CDR3, taken from reference TRBV25-1 and TRBJ1-4): EADIYQTPRYLVIGTGKKITLECSQTMGHDKMYWYQQDPGMELHLIHYSYGVNSTEKGDLSSESTVSRIRTEHFPLTLESARPSHTSQYLCASSEAPGQSEKLFFGSGTQLSVL.

The genes are TRBV9 and TRBJ1-4; the D gene is possibly TRBD1 (5 bases). Germline V gene lookup returns CDR1 SGDLS and CDR2 YYNGEE. The V end lost 0 bases, the J end lost 4 bases, and 10 bases lay between the germline ends. The CDR3 is 15 amino acids. The CDR3: CASSVEGASNEKLFF. CDR3 nucleotide sequence: TGTGCCAGCAGCGTAGAAGGGGCCAGTAATGAAAAACTGTTTTTT.

The CDR3 sequence is CASSEEVAPYNEQFF. Written as DNA, the CDR3 is TGTGCCAGCAGTGAAGAGGTAGCGCCCTACAATGAGCAGTTCTTC. The chain joins TRBV6-1 to TRBJ2-1, with D perhaps TRBD2 (5 bases). CDR3 length equals 15 residues. Per the germline V gene, CDR1 is MNHNS and CDR2 is SASEGT. The ends were cut back, 1 base at V and 2 bases at J, with 9 bases in the middle.

This chain joins TRBV7-8 and TRBJ2-2, with 11 bases identical to TRBD2. This CDR3 contains 15 residues. V shed 5 bases, J shed 6 bases, and the junction held 5 bases outside the gene matches. Germline values: CDR1 SGHVS, CDR2 FQNEAQ. The CDR3 protein is CASSISGRAPGELFF. The DNA for the CDR3 is TGTGCCAGCAGCATTAGCGGGAGGGCCCCCGGGGAGCTGTTTTTT.

This chain joins TRBV23-1 and TRBJ2-1, with 10 positions matching TRBD1. TRBV23-1 is filed as an ORF, its function uncertain. The CDR3 loop spans 17 amino acids. J was trimmed by 4 bases and V by 4 bases; bases with no gene match: 10. The CDR3 spells CASSPTAPGQGYNEQFF. The DNA of the CDR3 is TGCGCCAGCAGTCCCACGGCCCCGGGACAGGGGTACAATGAGCAGTTCTTC.

Regarding this clone: Other DNA sequences in this sample translate to the same CDR3. The V and J genes are TRBV9 and TRBJ1-5; D is ambiguous. V was trimmed by 0 bases and J by 4 bases, leaving 8 bases between them. Germline V gene sequence: CDR1 SGDLS, CDR2 YYNGEE. The CDR3 has 14 amino acids. The CDR3 DNA reads TGTGCCAGCAGCGTAGGCGGCTCAAATCAGCCCCAGCATTTT. Translated, it gives CASSVGGSNQPQHF.

This clone is a singleton in its sample. This chain's CDR3 is CASSINPPGLVSEQYF. For the CDR3, the DNA is TGTGCCAGCAGCATCAACCCCCCGGGACTAGTTTCCGAGCAGTACTTC. The genes are TRBV7-2 and TRBJ2-7; 8 bases line up with TRBD2. The germline V gene has CDR1 SGHTA and CDR2 FQGNSA. CDR3 length: 16 amino acids. With 5 bases clipped from V and 6 bases from J, the junction kept 15 bases outside the gene matches.

The chain is built from TRBV4-3 and TRBJ1-5; D gene ambiguous. The germline V gene has CDR1 LGHNA and CDR2 YSLEER. Trimming left V 0 bases short and J 6 bases short, with 6 bases between. The CDR3 length is 13 residues. The CDR3 DNA reads as TGCGCCAGCAGCCAAGATCTGGCTCAGCCCCAGCATTTT. Translation: CASSQDLAQPQHF.

The CDR3 spells CASSFSSDPEVYEQYF. The CDR3, as DNA: TGTGCCAGTAGTTTTTCATCGGACCCGGAGGTCTACGAGCAGTACTTC. J is TRBJ2-7 and V is TRBV19; weak D call: TRBD2 (5 bases). Germline CDR1 and CDR2: LNHDA and SQIVND (reference sequence). Trimming pared 5 bases from V and 3 bases from J, leaving 20 bases between. This CDR3 has 16 residues.

The chain has TRBV6-6 and TRBJ1-5, with a weak D call TRBD1 (6 bases). Germline CDR1 and CDR2: MNHNY and SVGAGI (reference sequence). The CDR3 has 15 amino acids. V lost 5 bases to trimming and J lost 2 bases, with 13 bases between them. Here the CDR3 reads CASSAQGSGNQPQHF. Written as DNA, the CDR3 is TGTGCCAGCAGTGCCCAGGGGTCTGGCAATCAGCCCCAGCATTTT.

DNA for the CDR3: TGCAGCGTTGATCGACTAGGACTAGCGGGAGAACCGGGCAATGAGCAGTTCTTC. This encodes CSVDRLGLAGEPGNEQFF. This chain connects TRBV29-1 to TRBJ2-1; TRBD2 agrees at 13 bases. The CDR3 consists of 18 residues. Germline CDR1 reads SQVTM; CDR2 reads ANQGSEA. The V segment lost 3 bases and the J segment 6 bases; nucleotides outside the gene matches: 14.

This clone appeared once. The J gene is TRBJ2-2, the V gene TRBV24-1; weak D call: TRBD1 (5 bases). There are 17 residues in the CDR3. Looked up from germline, CDR1 is KGHDR and CDR2 is SFDVKD. V lost 2 bases and J 0 bases, leaving 12 bases between the germline ends. CDR3 loop: CATSDSTGATNTGELFF. As DNA, the CDR3 is TGTGCCACCAGTGATTCCACAGGTGCAACGAACACCGGGGAGCTGTTTTTT.

This chain connects TRBV4-3 to TRBJ2-1; D is unclear. Trimming stripped 0 bases from V and 8 bases from J, with 11 bases between. Per germline, CDR1 LGHNA and CDR2 YSLEER. CDR3 size: 14 residues. The CDR3 spells CASSQDLSVHEQFF. Written as DNA, the CDR3 is TGCGCCAGCAGCCAAGATCTATCTGTCCATGAGCAGTTCTTC.

The chain carries TRBV2 and TRBJ2-1, with a possible D match to TRBD1 (7 bases). The CDR3 contains 11 residues. Germline V gene data show CDR1 as SNHLY and CDR2 as FYNNEI. Trimming removed 9 bases at V and 6 bases at J, with 9 bases between. The CDR3 DNA reads as TGTGCCAGGCGGGACAGCAATGAGCAGTTCTTC. Protein sequence: CARRDSNEQFF.

The J gene is TRBJ2-2, the V gene TRBV6-5; 11 bases are shared with TRBD2. The CDR3 totals 15 residues. Per the germline V gene, CDR1 is MNHEY and CDR2 is SVGAGI. Trimming at V came to 6 bases and at J to 7 bases, leaving 7 bases not matched to a gene. The CDR3 DNA sequence: TGTGCCAGCAGGGTAGCGGGAGGGCCGGTCGGGGAGCTGTTTTTT. This codes for CASRVAGGPVGELFF.

V and J are TRBV25-1 and TRBJ1-4; D perhaps matches TRBD1 (5 bases). Trimming took 5 bases from V and 0 from J, leaving 10 bases between them. The CDR3 loop spans 15 amino acids. Germline V gene sequence: CDR1 MGHDK, CDR2 SYGVNS. CDR3 amino acids: CASSSDTSTNEKLFF. The CDR3 DNA sequence: TGTGCCAGCAGTTCGGACACCTCAACTAATGAAAAACTGTTTTTT.

The chain couples TRBV7-4 to TRBJ1-4; D remains unclear. CDR3 length equals 17 residues. CDR1 is SGHVT, CDR2 SQSDAQ, per germline. V was cut by 2 bases and J by 4 bases, with 17 bases left in between. CDR3 loop: CASSLLAGPRDNEKLFF. CDR3 nucleotide sequence: TGTGCCAGCAGCTTATTAGCCGGCCCTAGAGATAATGAAAAACTGTTTTTT.

As DNA, the CDR3 is TGTGCCTGGAGCCCGGGAGGGGGTGAGCAGTTCTTC. This encodes CAWSPGGGEQFF. The chain carries TRBV30 and TRBJ2-1; 8 bases are a match to TRBD2. The CDR3 loop spans 12 amino acids. J was trimmed by 9 bases and V by 3 bases; bases with no gene match: 4. The germline V gene encodes CDR1 GTSNPN and CDR2 SVGIG (reference sequence).

This chain joins TRBV4-2 and TRBJ1-2; D call uncertain. The CDR3 covers 15 residues. Germline CDR1 and CDR2: LGHNA and YNFKEQ. The V and J ends lost 3 bases and 3 bases respectively, with 14 bases between them. Here the CDR3 reads CASSHPSRGHYGYTF. The CDR3 region has the DNA TGTGCCAGCAGCCACCCGAGTCGGGGTCACTATGGCTACACCTTC.

This chain joins TRBV25-1 and TRBJ2-3; 9 bases are a match to TRBD2. Germline assignment: CDR1 MGHDK and CDR2 SYGVNS. CDR3 length equals 15 residues. The trim removed 8 bases at V and 1 base at J, leaving 7 bases unmatched. The CDR3 protein is CASGAASGGTDTQYF. The DNA for the CDR3 is TGTGCCAGCGGGGCCGCTAGCGGGGGCACAGATACGCAGTATTTT. The variable domain in full, completed from reference TRBV25-1 and TRBJ2-3, reads EADIYQTPRYLVIGTGKKITLECSQTMGHDKMYWYQQDPGMELHLIHYSYGVNSTEKGDLSSESTVSRIRTEHFPLTLESARPSHTSQYLCASGAASGGTDTQYFGPGTRLTVL.